This is a list of T cell receptor beta chains from one sample in a study of blood T cells in healthy people across ages. Using its own MiXCR run on the 5' RACE reads, TCRdb lists one record per CDR3 protein. This table holds over 600,000 distinct CDR3 sequences, around 21% found once. Specimen: blood. The receptor source for this set is a man aged 70 or older in good health. CDR3s include the opening cysteine and the closing phenylalanine or tryptophan. Each record gives: J gene, V gene, CDR3 length, clone size, CDR3 protein. Size is omitted from some rows. Given values are once, few, many or a class for expanded clones.

j_gene: TRBJ1-2
v_gene: TRBV5-1
len: 13
abundance: .
CDR3aa: CASSETGEYGYTF

j_gene: TRBJ2-1
v_gene: TRBV3-1
len: 16
abundance: few
CDR3aa: CASSHYRDRGRNEQFF

j_gene: TRBJ1-5
v_gene: TRBV7-8
len: 15
abundance: few
CDR3aa: CASSLAGTGWQPQHF

j_gene: TRBJ2-2
v_gene: TRBV25-1
len: 12
abundance: few
CDR3aa: CASSFQGGELFF

j_gene: TRBJ2-7
v_gene: TRBV12-3/TRBV12-4
len: 16
abundance: few
CDR3aa: CASSLLGFSSSYEQYF

j_gene: TRBJ1-4
v_gene: TRBV5-6
len: 14
abundance: many
CDR3aa: CASSADSRREKLFF

j_gene: TRBJ2-5
v_gene: TRBV10-2
len: 15
abundance: .
CDR3aa: CASSDRRAAPETQYF

j_gene: TRBJ1-4
v_gene: TRBV20-1
len: 14
abundance: .
CDR3aa: CSAGQGADNEKLFF

j_gene: TRBJ2-5
v_gene: TRBV10-3
len: 14
abundance: few
CDR3aa: CAISVNRDSKTQYF

j_gene: TRBJ2-6
v_gene: TRBV6-1
len: 15
abundance: few
CDR3aa: CASSEPGTGANVLTF

j_gene: TRBJ2-1
v_gene: TRBV12-3/TRBV12-4
len: 17
abundance: .
CDR3aa: CASSPALGTSGTEEQFF

j_gene: TRBJ2-7
v_gene: TRBV6-6
len: 14
abundance: .
CDR3aa: CASSHWGRANEQYF

j_gene: TRBJ2-4
v_gene: TRBV6-6
len: 13
abundance: few
CDR3aa: CASAGEAKNIQYF

j_gene: TRBJ1-5
v_gene: TRBV2
len: 12
abundance: .
CDR3aa: CASSEGDQPQHF

j_gene: .
v_gene: TRBV20-1
len: 14
abundance: few
CDR3aa: CSATLRDRGYEQYF

j_gene: .
v_gene: TRBV2
len: 14
abundance: .
CDR3aa: CASSIRDRGKQQFF

j_gene: TRBJ2-5
v_gene: TRBV5-5
len: 14
abundance: few
CDR3aa: CASSSPGQAETQYF

j_gene: TRBJ2-7
v_gene: TRBV6-5
len: 15
abundance: many
CDR3aa: CASSYGAGTSYEQYF

j_gene: TRBJ2-5
v_gene: TRBV6-2/TRBV6-3
len: 17
abundance: .
CDR3aa: CASSYSIAGRFQETQYF

j_gene: TRBJ2-5
v_gene: TRBV6-1
len: 16
abundance: .
CDR3aa: CASSEVGNLRGETQYF

j_gene: TRBJ2-7
v_gene: TRBV10-3
len: 13
abundance: many
CDR3aa: CAISGTGSYEQYF

j_gene: .
v_gene: TRBV20-1
len: 14
abundance: .
CDR3aa: CSANSEFSSYEQYF

j_gene: TRBJ2-3
v_gene: TRBV29-1
len: 13
abundance: few
CDR3aa: CSWRVGSFGTQYF

j_gene: TRBJ2-5
v_gene: TRBV24-1
len: 14
abundance: many
CDR3aa: CATSSSGRKETQYF

j_gene: TRBJ2-3
v_gene: TRBV9
len: 17
abundance: few
CDR3aa: CASSPRDRPTGPDTQYF

j_gene: TRBJ2-4
v_gene: TRBV18
len: 15
abundance: .
CDR3aa: CASSPRTGETGIQYF

j_gene: TRBJ1-1
v_gene: TRBV12-3/TRBV12-4
len: 13
abundance: .
CDR3aa: CASSPQANTEAFF

j_gene: TRBJ2-1
v_gene: TRBV27
len: 15
abundance: many
CDR3aa: CASSFGQGSYNEQFF

j_gene: TRBJ2-2
v_gene: TRBV11-1
len: 16
abundance: .
CDR3aa: CASSLASSGIAGELFF

j_gene: TRBJ2-4
v_gene: TRBV14
len: 14
abundance: few
CDR3aa: CASSRLAGANIQYF

j_gene: .
v_gene: TRBV4-2
len: 15
abundance: few
CDR3aa: CASSPSFLGSYEQYF

j_gene: TRBJ2-3
v_gene: TRBV7-9
len: 16
abundance: .
CDR3aa: CASSLVTVISTDTQYF

j_gene: TRBJ2-7
v_gene: TRBV12-3/TRBV12-4
len: 12
abundance: .
CDR3aa: CASSFGGGEQYF

j_gene: TRBJ2-1
v_gene: TRBV5-1
len: 14
abundance: few
CDR3aa: CASSFGGVLNEQFF

j_gene: TRBJ1-4
v_gene: TRBV15
len: 13
abundance: few
CDR3aa: CATSRATNEKLFF

j_gene: TRBJ2-7
v_gene: TRBV5-1
len: 14
abundance: few
CDR3aa: CASSLAGLFYEQYF

j_gene: TRBJ2-1
v_gene: TRBV10-3
len: 16
abundance: .
CDR3aa: CAIGGKGQSSYNEQFF